This is a list of T cell receptor beta chains from one sample in a study of T cell responses to AZD1222 COVID-19 vaccine. The method was immunoSEQ multiplex PCR; TCRdb's version includes in-frame clones alone and lacks a portion of them. Altogether about 210,000 clones are present, less than 95% being singletons, with the ten largest covering around 1.7%. The sequencing here drew on peripheral blood, taken 28 days after the second dose of the MenACWY control vaccine. These receptors were taken from an adult who received the MenACWY meningococcal vaccine as a control. Both conserved end residues are part of each CDR3. A D gene is named only where the DNA matches it firmly. For some rows the clone size is stated as once, few or many, or as a class when expanded; others skip it.

>.|once|TRBV14|TRBJ1-6
TGTGCCAGCAGCCGCGGGACATCGCCACCCCTCCACTTT
CASSRGTSPPLHF
>.|.|TRBV6-5|TRBJ2-7
TGTGCCAGCAGTTCCCGCTGGGACGAGCAGTACTTC
CASSSRWDEQYF
>TRBD1|once|TRBV28|TRBJ2-1
TGTGCCAGCAGTTTTTGGGGACAGGGGAACAATGAGCAGTTCTTC
CASSFWGQGNNEQFF
>TRBD2|.|TRBV4-2|TRBJ2-4
TGTGCCAGCAGCCAAGAGTGGGCGGGAGAGGCCAAAAACATTCAGTACTTC
CASSQEWAGEAKNIQYF
>.|.|TRBV5-8|TRBJ2-1
TGTGCCAGCAGCTTGGACTGGGGGAGGAGTGAGCAGTTCTTC
CASSLDWGRSEQFF
>.|.|TRBV28|TRBJ1-2
TGTGCCAGCAGTTTGTATGTCCAGTATGGCTACACCTTC
CASSLYVQYGYTF
>.|.|TRBV2|TRBJ2-1
TGTGCCAGCAGTTACCGGACTTACAATGAGCAGTTCTTC
CASSYRTYNEQFF
>TRBD1|once|TRBV7-2|TRBJ2-7
TGTGCCAGCAGCTACAGGGACAGCCGCCTCATCGAGCAGTACTTC
CASSYRDSRLIEQYF
>.|once|TRBV3-1/TRBV3-2|TRBJ1-1
TGTGCCAGCAGTCTAGACATTTTCATGAACACTGAAGCTTTCTTT
CASSLDIFMNTEAFF
>.|.|TRBV7-9|TRBJ1-4
TGTGCCAGCAGCTTTGTCCAGACAACTAATGAAAAACTGTTTTTT
CASSFVQTTNEKLFF
>.|.|TRBV11-3|TRBJ2-1
TGTGCCAGCAGCTTAGGGAGGGACTCCCGCTACAATGAGCAGTTCTTC
CASSLGRDSRYNEQFF
>.|.|TRBV30|TRBJ1-6
TGTGCCTGGAGGGGATTTAGCTCACCCCTCCACTTT
CAWRGFSSPLHF
>.|once|TRBV30|TRBJ1-6
TGTGCCTGGAGTGTCTTTCAGGCTGGCTCACCCCTCCACTTT
CAWSVFQAGSPLHF
>TRBD2|.|TRBV2|TRBJ2-3
TGTGCCAGCAGACCCGGACTAGCGGGGGCCTCCACAGATACGCAGTATTTT
CASRPGLAGASTDTQYF
>.|.|TRBV27|TRBJ2-2
TGTGCCAGCAGTCGCCTAATTTGGGGACGTAACACCGGGGAGCTGTTTTTT
CASSRLIWGRNTGELFF
>TRBD2|.|TRBV3-1/TRBV3-2|TRBJ2-7
TGTGCCAGCAGCCAAGTACCCAGCGGGGGGCCCTACGAGCAGTACTTC
CASSQVPSGGPYEQYF
>.|.|TRBV7-9|TRBJ1-2
TGTGCCAGCAGCTTAGTAACAGCTAACTATGGCTACACCTTC
CASSLVTANYGYTF
>TRBD2|.|TRBV13|TRBJ2-1
TGTGCCAGCAGCGGAACTAGCGGGAGTGGGAATGAGCAGTTCTTC
CASSGTSGSGNEQFF
>TRBD2|.|TRBV7-9|TRBJ2-3
TGTGCCAGCAGTCGACTAGCGGGGAGCACAGATACGCAGTATTTT
CASSRLAGSTDTQYF
>.|.|TRBV6-5|TRBJ2-3
TGTGCCAGCAGCTCCCGGGACACCCGCACAGATACGCAGTATTTT
CASSSRDTRTDTQYF
>.|.|TRBV27|TRBJ1-2
TGTGCCAGCAGTCAACAAGGCGGCCGCTACACCTTC
CASSQQGGRYTF
>.|.|TRBV5-1|TRBJ2-1
TGCGCCAGCAGCTTGGAGGCAGGGGAGGGCTACAATGAGCAGTTCTTC
CASSLEAGEGYNEQFF
>.|.|TRBV11-2|TRBJ1-1
TGTGCCAGCAGCCCACCCGGGACGACCTTCTTGGCTTTCTTT
CASSPPGTTFLAFF
>TRBD1|.|TRBV5-8|TRBJ2-7
TGTGCCAGCAGCCCCCAGACAGGGATCCCCTACGAGCAGTACTTC
CASSPQTGIPYEQYF
>TRBD2|once|TRBV5-6|TRBJ2-2
TGTGCCAGCAGCCACCCCTTTACTAGCGGGGCGAACACCGGGGAGCTGTTTTTT
CASSHPFTSGANTGELFF
>TRBD1|.|TRBV5-1|TRBJ2-1
TGCGCCAGCAGCTTCGGGACAGGGGGCACATATAATGAGCAGTTCTTC
CASSFGTGGTYNEQFF
>.|.|TRBV28|TRBJ2-7
TGTGCCAGCTCCTTTGGGCCTAGCTCCTACGAGCAGTACTTC
CASSFGPSSYEQYF
>TRBD2|.|TRBV5-1|TRBJ2-7
TGCGCCAGCAGCTTGGTGTTAGCGGGAGAATACGAGCAGTACTTC
CASSLVLAGEYEQYF
>.|few|TRBV6-5|TRBJ1-2
TGTGCCAGCAACTATGAGGGGACTTCCAACTATGGCTACACCTTC
CASNYEGTSNYGYTF
>.|.|TRBV7-2|TRBJ2-7
TGTGCCAGCACCCCGGGGCAGGTTTACGAGCAGTACTTC
CASTPGQVYEQYF
>.|.|TRBV6-5|TRBJ2-5
TGTGCCAGCAGGGCCGTCCGGACTTGGGGGGAGACCCAGTACTTC
CASRAVRTWGETQYF
>TRBD1|once|TRBV7-8|TRBJ1-1
TGTGCCAGCAGCTTAGGGACAGGGGGCAGGCAAGCTTTCTTT
CASSLGTGGRQAFF
>.|.|TRBV10-3|TRBJ2-2
TGTGCCATCAGTGAGTCGAAGGGAAAAACCGGGGAGCTGTTTTTT
CAISESKGKTGELFF
>TRBD1|.|TRBV5-1|TRBJ2-2
TGCGCCAGCAGATCGACAGGGACGAACACCGGGGAGCTGTTTTTT
CASRSTGTNTGELFF
>.|.|TRBV19|TRBJ1-1
TGTGCCAGTAGTATAGGGGGCAGGATAAACACTGAAGCTTTCTTT
CASSIGGRINTEAFF
>.|.|TRBV24-1|TRBJ1-3
TGTGCCACCAGTGACCCTAGGGACCTCTCTGGAAACACCATATATTTT
CATSDPRDLSGNTIYF
>.|.|TRBV2|TRBJ2-5
TGTGCCAGCGATTCTCCACCGGGACGTCAGTACTTC
CASDSPPGRQYF
>.|.|TRBV5-4|TRBJ1-1
TGTGCCAGCAGTCTGCAGGGTAGGACTGAAGCTTTCTTT
CASSLQGRTEAFF
>TRBD2|.|TRBV4-2|TRBJ2-5
TGTGCCAGCAGCCAAGATCTACTAGCGGGAGGGGAGACCCAGTACTTC
CASSQDLLAGGETQYF
>.|.|TRBV19|TRBJ1-2
TGTGCCAGTAGTAACAGGGACGACAGGTATCGTGGCTACACCTTC
CASSNRDDRYRGYTF
>.|.|TRBV12-3/TRBV12-4|TRBJ2-3
TGTGCCAGCAGTCCGAGCACAGATACGCAGTATTTT
CASSPSTDTQYF
>.|.|TRBV19|TRBJ1-3
TGTGCCAGTAGTATCTTCCGACAGATTTCTGGAAACACCATATATTTT
CASSIFRQISGNTIYF
>.|.|TRBV5-1|TRBJ1-4
TGCGCCAGCAGCTTGGAAGCCAGGGATGAAAAACTGTTTTTT
CASSLEARDEKLFF
>.|.|TRBV10-3|TRBJ2-6
TGTGCCATCAGTGCCCCGGACAGCTCTGGGGCCAACGTCCTGACTTTC
CAISAPDSSGANVLTF
>.|.|TRBV28|TRBJ1-1
TGTGCCAGCAGTTTCTACACTGAAGCTTTCTTT
CASSFYTEAFF
>.|.|TRBV18|TRBJ2-7
TGTGCCAGCTCATCGGGGACTGAGGCCTACGAGCAGTACTTC
CASSSGTEAYEQYF
>.|.|TRBV10-3|TRBJ2-7
TGTGCCACGACGACAGCCACATCTTCCTACGAGCAGTACTTC
CATTTATSSYEQYF
>.|once|TRBV5-1|TRBJ1-4
TGCGCCAGCAGCTTGGAGGGGGGAGCTAATGAAAAACTGTTTTTT
CASSLEGGANEKLFF
>.|.|TRBV15|TRBJ2-7
TGTGCCACCAGCAGAGATAGGCTAGAGAGCGGAGAGCAGTACTTC
CATSRDRLESGEQYF
>.|.|TRBV2|TRBJ2-1
TGTGCCAGCAGTGTAAAACGCCTCTACAATGAGCAGTTCTTC
CASSVKRLYNEQFF
>TRBD2|once|TRBV27|TRBJ2-7
TGTGCCAGCAGTCCCTACAGCGGGAGTTTATACGAGCAGTACTTC
CASSPYSGSLYEQYF
>TRBD2|.|TRBV7-9|TRBJ2-3
TGTGCCAGCACCGGACTAGCGGGAGAATCCCGAATTAGCACAGATACGCAGTATTTT
CASTGLAGESRISTDTQYF
>TRBD2|once|TRBV5-4|TRBJ2-1
TGTGCCAGCAGCTCCGCGTCGGGGGGGCCCAATGAGCAGTTCTTC
CASSSASGGPNEQFF
>TRBD2|.|TRBV15|TRBJ2-1
TGTGCCACCAGCCCTACGGTACAGTGGACTAGCGGGCAGTTCTTC
CATSPTVQWTSGQFF